Only a few counts were recorded for the clone carrying this T cell receptor (beta chain). Its specificity is not known. This specimen belongs to a study of identical twins. Study results and limitations: Cross-sectional statistics, not tracking of the same donors, supported the conclusions.

This CDR3 has 15 residues. Germline values: CDR1 SGHVS, CDR2 FQNEAQ. V lost 1 base and J 1 base, leaving 10 bases between the germline ends. TCRdb redid the calling of the 5' RACE reads with MiXCR, one entry per CDR3 protein. The sample carries hundreds of thousands of distinct CDR3 sequences, 7.5% to 9.5% recorded once. Separately, the same data were catalogued under a study of yellow fever vaccine responses in identical twins.

The receptor was derived from a woman between 18 and 29 years old in good health. Input material: CD8+ T cells sorted from blood. V usage is TRBV7-8 and J usage is TRBJ1-1; D unresolved. The CDR3 region has the DNA TGTGCCAGCAGCTTAGGACCGGGATCGAACACTGAAGCTTTCTTT. Its protein product is CASSLGPGSNTEAFF. Full variable domain (rest looked up from reference TRBV7-8 and TRBJ1-1): GAGVSQSPRYKVAKRGQDVALRCDPISGHVSLFWYQQALGQGPEFLTYFQNEAQLDKSGLPSDRFFAERPEGSVSTLKIQRTQQEDSAVYLCASSLGPGSNTEAFFGQGTRLTVV.